Listed here are 21 T cell receptor beta chains from one sample, sequenced in a study of cytomegalovirus exposure and HLA in healthy donors. The PCR was carried out with 60 Vbeta primers and 13 Jbeta primers. Using immunoSEQ multiplex PCR, the repertoire was profiled, and TCRdb retains in-frame clones only, with some absent. This table has 120,000 or so clones, 76% appearing once. The source material was PBMCs. These receptors originate from a man aged 25 to 40 in good health and CMV-seropositive.

This clone was seen a few times. V usage is TRBV10-3 and J usage is TRBJ1-2; a weak D match, TRBD1 (6 bases). From germline, CDR1 is ENHRY and CDR2 SYGVKD. Trimming took off 0 bases at V and 0 bases at J, with 8 bases between the two ends. This CDR3 contains 15 residues. DNA for the CDR3: TGTGCCATCAGTGAGTCGGACAGCTCTAACTATGGCTACACCTTC. Amino acid sequence: CAISESDSSNYGYTF.

The chain joins TRBV27 to TRBJ2-7, with no clear D. This CDR3 has 13 residues. Trimming removed 4 bases at V and 0 bases at J, with 7 bases between. CDR1 is MNHEY, CDR2 SMNVEV, per germline (reference sequence). The CDR3 DNA reads as TGTGCCAGCAGTTACCCGAGCTCCTACGAGCAGTACTTC. Amino acid sequence: CASSYPSSYEQYF.

This clone was seen a few times. CDR3 protein: CASSQFYTDTQYF. The CDR3 DNA reads as TGTGCCAGCAGCCAATTCTACACAGATACGCAGTATTTT. The genes are TRBV14 and TRBJ2-3, with D uncertain. The CDR3 has 13 amino acids. Deletions cut 2 bases from V and 2 bases from J, with 5 bases between. Germline V gene data show CDR1 as SGHDN and CDR2 as FVKESK. Looking up the rest from reference TRBV14 and TRBJ2-3 gives the full variable domain: EAGVTQFPSHSVIEKGQTVTLRCDPISGHDNLYWYRRVMGKEIKFLLHFVKESKQDESGMPNNRFLAERTGGTYSTLKVQPAELEDSGVYFCASSQFYTDTQYFGPGTRLTVL.

CDR3 DNA sequence: TGTGCCTGGGGGACAGTGTTTTACGAGCAGTACTTC. It translates to CAWGTVFYEQYF. The gene calls are TRBV30 and TRBJ2-7; 7 nucleotides agree with TRBD1. Germline V gives CDR1 GTSNPN, CDR2 SVGIG (reference sequence). The CDR3 has 12 amino acids. J was trimmed by 4 bases and V by 5 bases; bases with no gene match: 5.

This chain connects TRBV18 to TRBJ2-5, with D possibly being TRBD1 (6 bases). With the DNA end fitting TRBJ2-7 better, the J assignment may be wrong. Germline assignment: CDR1 KGHSH and CDR2 LQKENI. The CDR3 is 13 amino acids. CDR3 protein: CASSSGQSYEQYF. Written as DNA, the CDR3 is TGTGCCAGCTCGTCCGGACAGTCCTACGAGCAGTACTTC.

The chain couples TRBV5-6 to TRBJ2-1, with 9 bases fitting TRBD1. The CDR3 covers 14 residues. Germline lookup yields CDR1 SGHDT and CDR2 YYEEEE. The trim removed 7 bases at V and 0 bases at J, leaving 2 bases unmatched. The CDR3 DNA is TGTGCCAGCGGGACAGGGAGCTCCTACAATGAGCAGTTCTTC. This translates into CASGTGSSYNEQFF.

This rearrangement joins TRBV2 to TRBJ1-2; D gene ambiguous. Trimming stripped 0 bases from V and 1 base from J, with 9 bases between. The CDR3 consists of 15 residues. Germline values: CDR1 SNHLY, CDR2 FYNNEI. The CDR3 sequence is CASSEALPVNYGYTF. The CDR3 bases are TGTGCCAGCAGTGAAGCGCTCCCGGTTAACTATGGCTACACCTTC.

The CDR3 nucleotides are TGTGCCAGCAGCCTGCTCTCAGGGGGCTCTTACACTGAAGCTTTCTTT. The encoded protein is CASSLLSGGSYTEAFF. The rearrangement joins TRBV7-8 to TRBJ1-1, with 8 bases fitting TRBD1. The CDR3 is made up of 16 amino acids. The germline gives CDR1 SGHVS, CDR2 FQNEAQ. The V gene end was trimmed by 5 bases and the J gene end by 3 bases; junction bases not matched to a gene: 11.

J is TRBJ2-7 and V is TRBV4-1; a weak D match, TRBD1 (6 bases). CDR1 and CDR2 (germline): MGHRA, YSYEKL. Trimming removed 5 bases from V and 4 bases from J, with 18 bases in between. CDR3 length equals 15 residues. CDR3: CASSAIRDTEYEQYF. DNA for the CDR3: TGCGCCAGCAGCGCTATCCGGGACACTGAATACGAGCAGTACTTC.

This chain links TRBV28 with TRBJ2-7; 9 bases line up with TRBD1. The J segment lost 3 bases and the V segment lost 5 bases, leaving 11 bases of the junction unmatched. The germline V gene encodes CDR1 MDHEN and CDR2 SYDVKM. This CDR3 region has 16 residues. The CDR3 sequence is CASSAPPGQGYYEQYF. The DNA for the CDR3 is TGTGCCAGCAGTGCCCCCCCGGGACAGGGTTACTACGAGCAGTACTTC.

Turning to this clone: This specimen includes other DNA sequences encoding the same CDR3. V is TRBV29-1 and J is TRBJ2-1, with 14 bases matching TRBD2. J gave up 9 bases and V 4 bases, and 2 bases lay outside the gene matches. The CDR3 length is 13 residues. Germline V gene sequence: CDR1 SQVTM, CDR2 ANQGSEA. The CDR3 DNA reads TGCAGCGTTGGACTAGCGGGGGGGTCTGAGCAGTTCTTC. It is translated as CSVGLAGGSEQFF.

This chain joins TRBV6-5 and TRBJ1-2, with a tentative D call TRBD1 (5 bases). V was shortened by 3 bases and J by 3 bases, with 8 bases between the two germline ends. This CDR3 spans 13 amino acids. The V gene's germline CDR1 is MNHEY and CDR2 SVGAGI. This CDR3 reads CASSYGRDYGYTF. Here the CDR3 DNA reads TGTGCCAGCAGTTATGGCAGGGACTATGGCTACACCTTC.

V is TRBV29-1 and J is TRBJ2-7; 7 nucleotides line up with TRBD1. Per germline, CDR1 SQVTM and CDR2 ANQGSEA. V lost 2 bases and J lost 2; bases outside the gene matches: 6. CDR3 length: 14 residues. The CDR3 sequence: CSVEYQGQPYEQYF. DNA for the CDR3: TGCAGCGTTGAATATCAGGGACAGCCCTACGAGCAGTACTTC.

The V gene is TRBV28, the J gene TRBJ2-7; 9 positions match TRBD2. This CDR3 comprises 13 residues. V was pared by 4 bases and J by 4 bases, with 2 bases of the junction left unmatched. The germline CDR1 and CDR2 sequences are MDHEN and SYDVKM. The CDR3 reads CASSSSGEYEQYF. The CDR3 DNA reads TGTGCCAGCAGTTCTAGCGGGGAGTACGAGCAGTACTTC. The complete variable domain, with remaining parts taken from reference TRBV28 and TRBJ2-7, reads DVKVTQSSRYLVKRTGEKVFLECVQDMDHENMFWYRQDPGLGLRLIYFSYDVKMKEKGDIPEGYSVSREKKERFSLILESASTNQTSMYLCASSSSGEYEQYFGPGTRLTVT.

The chain couples TRBV6-5 to TRBJ1-2; 9 bases are shared with TRBD1. The CDR3 spans 12 residues. Germline lookup yields CDR1 MNHEY and CDR2 SVGAGI. J lost 8 bases, V lost 6 bases, and 4 bases had no gene match. The CDR3 region has the DNA TGTGCCAGCAGCGGGACAGGGAAGGGCTACACCTTC. It yields the protein CASSGTGKGYTF.

The V gene is TRBV7-2, the J gene TRBJ2-5; D is possibly TRBD2 (7 bases). The CDR3 covers 14 residues. The ends were cut back, 10 bases at V and 4 bases at J, with 19 bases in the middle. CDR1 and CDR2 (germline): SGHTA, FQGNSA. CDR3: CATLMGGARETQYF. CDR3 nucleotides: TGTGCCACGCTTATGGGGGGGGCTCGAGAGACCCAGTACTTC. Filled out from reference TRBV7-2 and TRBJ2-5, the complete variable domain reads GAGVSQSPSNKVTEKGKDVELRCDPISGHTALYWYRQSLGQGLEFLIYFQGNSAPDKSGLPSDRFSAERTGGSVSTLTIQRTQQEDSAVYLCATLMGGARETQYFGPGTRLLVL.

The rearrangement uses TRBV27 and TRBJ2-6; a possible D gene is TRBD1 (5 bases). This CDR3 has 16 residues. Germline V gene sequence: CDR1 MNHEY, CDR2 SMNVEV (reference sequence). Trimming removed 5 bases from V and 0 bases from J, with 11 bases in between. In DNA form, the CDR3 reads TGTGCCAGCAGTACCTCCCAGGGCTCTGGGGCCAACGTCCTGACTTTC. Its protein product is CASSTSQGSGANVLTF.

Worth noting for this clone: At one end, the junction sequence differs from germline, possibly due to a read error. This specimen includes other DNA sequences encoding the same CDR3. The chain carries TRBV5-6 and TRBJ2-3, with TRBD1 identical over 7 bases. The CDR3 has 14 residues. Germline V CDR1 and CDR2: SGHDT, YYEEEE. The CDR3, as DNA: TGCGCCAGCAGCTTAGGGACAGGCACAGATACGCAGTATTTT. This gives the protein CASSLGTGTDTQYF.

This clone came up once. This chain joins TRBV4-1 and TRBJ1-5, with 8 bases that match TRBD1. With V trimmed by 1 base and J by 7 bases, 6 bases remained unmatched. Germline CDR1 reads MGHRA; CDR2 reads YSYEKL. The CDR3 is made up of 15 amino acids. In nucleotides, the CDR3 is TGCGCCAGCAGCCAAGGGCAGGGGGCCTGGCAGCCCCAGCATTTT. It codes for CASSQGQGAWQPQHF.

This clone was observed once. The chain employs TRBV9 and TRBJ1-1, with 12 bases matching TRBD1. The CDR3 sequence is 17 residues long. Germline lookup yields CDR1 SGDLS and CDR2 YYNGEE. J was trimmed by 0 bases and V by 0 bases; bases with no gene match: 3. The CDR3 region has the DNA TGTGCCAGCAGCGTAGATGGGACAGGGGGCCTGAACACTGAAGCTTTCTTT. It translates to CASSVDGTGGLNTEAFF.

The chain carries TRBV30 and TRBJ2-2; possibly TRBD1 for D (5 bases). Germline V gives CDR1 GTSNPN, CDR2 SVGIG (reference sequence). The CDR3 runs to 14 residues. Between the trimmed V and J ends, which lost 1 base and 2 bases, there was a span of 8 bases. The CDR3 reads CAWSGQTNTGELFF. CDR3 in DNA: TGTGCCTGGAGTGGACAGACCAACACCGGGGAGCTGTTTTTT.